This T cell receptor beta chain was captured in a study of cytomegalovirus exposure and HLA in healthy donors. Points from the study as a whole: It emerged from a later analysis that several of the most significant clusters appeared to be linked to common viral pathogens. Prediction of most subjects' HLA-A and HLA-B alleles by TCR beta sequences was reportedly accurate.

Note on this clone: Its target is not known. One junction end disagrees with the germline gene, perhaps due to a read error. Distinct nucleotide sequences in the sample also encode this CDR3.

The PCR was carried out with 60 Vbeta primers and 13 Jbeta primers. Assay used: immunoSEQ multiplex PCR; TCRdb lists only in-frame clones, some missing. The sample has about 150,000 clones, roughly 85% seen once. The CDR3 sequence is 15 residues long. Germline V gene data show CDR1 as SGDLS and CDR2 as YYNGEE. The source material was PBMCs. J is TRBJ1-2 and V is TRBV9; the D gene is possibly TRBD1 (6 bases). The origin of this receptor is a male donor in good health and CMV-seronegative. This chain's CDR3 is CASSVATGNSYGYTF. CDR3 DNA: TGCGCCAGCAGCGTAGCAACAGGGAACAGCTATGGCTACACCTTC.